This T cell receptor beta chain was sequenced during a study of blood T cells in healthy people across ages. Study observations and caveats: It was held that diversity estimates obtained from one million T cells represented underestimates. Aged donors had fewer naive CD4+ cells and lower diversity than long-lived donors.

Together with a sample-barcoded 5' primer, a J-beta primer mix was included in a second PCR lasting roughly 6 to 12 cycles. TCRdb re-analysed the 5' RACE reads in MiXCR, keeping a single row per CDR3 protein. The repertoire holds 1.5 million to 1.8 million distinct CDR3 sequences, with roughly 43% as singletons. This clonotype appeared a few times. Its antigen is unknown. The V gene lost 1 base and the J gene lost 0 bases, with 8 bases spanning the gap. The length of the CDR3 is 14 residues. Per the germline V gene, CDR1 is DFQATT and CDR2 is SNEGSKA (reference sequence). This chain uses TRBV20-1 with TRBJ2-3; D is unresolved. The specimen was blood. This receptor was taken from a woman between 18 and 29 years old in good health. CDR3 sequence (DNA): TGCAGTGCTAGAGCTGTGGAGAGCACAGATACGCAGTATTTT. Protein product: CSARAVESTDTQYF.